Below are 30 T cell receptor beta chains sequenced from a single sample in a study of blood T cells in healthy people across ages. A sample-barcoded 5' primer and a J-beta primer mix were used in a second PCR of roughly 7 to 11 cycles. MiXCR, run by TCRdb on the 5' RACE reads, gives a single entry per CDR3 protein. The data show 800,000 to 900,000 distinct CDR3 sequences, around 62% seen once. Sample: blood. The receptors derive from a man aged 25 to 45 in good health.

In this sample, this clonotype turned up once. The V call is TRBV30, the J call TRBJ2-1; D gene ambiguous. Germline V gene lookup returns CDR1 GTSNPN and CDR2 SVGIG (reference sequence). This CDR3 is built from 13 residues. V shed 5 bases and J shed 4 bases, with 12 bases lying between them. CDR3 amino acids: CAWSEDHYNEQFF. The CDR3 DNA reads TGTGCCTGGTCAGAGGACCATTACAATGAGCAGTTCTTC.

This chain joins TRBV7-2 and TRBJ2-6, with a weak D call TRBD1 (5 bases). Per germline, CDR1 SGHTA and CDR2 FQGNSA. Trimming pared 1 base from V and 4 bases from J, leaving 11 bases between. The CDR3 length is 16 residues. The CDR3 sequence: CASSLEIGAGANVLTF. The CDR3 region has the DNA TGTGCCAGCAGCTTAGAGATAGGGGCCGGGGCCAACGTCCTGACTTTC.

The CDR3 is CASSLKEGYTF. CDR3 DNA: TGTGCCAGCAGCTTAAAGGAGGGCTACACCTTC. This rearrangement joins TRBV7-9 to TRBJ1-2, with D uncertain. Germline values: CDR1 SEHNR, CDR2 FQNEAQ (reference sequence). CDR3 length equals 11 residues. Trimming took off 2 bases at V and 8 bases at J, with 6 bases between the two ends.

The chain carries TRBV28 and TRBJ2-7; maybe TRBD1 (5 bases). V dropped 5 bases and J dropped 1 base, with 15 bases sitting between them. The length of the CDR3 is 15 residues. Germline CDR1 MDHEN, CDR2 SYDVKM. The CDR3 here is CASSPRVLASYEQYF. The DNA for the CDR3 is TGTGCCAGCAGTCCCAGGGTTCTTGCTTCCTACGAGCAGTACTTC.

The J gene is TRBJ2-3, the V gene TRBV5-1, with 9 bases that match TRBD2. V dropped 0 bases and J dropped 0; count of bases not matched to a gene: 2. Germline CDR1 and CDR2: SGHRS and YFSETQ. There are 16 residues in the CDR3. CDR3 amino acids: CASSLDSGRSTDTQYF. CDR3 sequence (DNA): TGCGCCAGCAGCTTGGACAGCGGGAGGAGCACAGATACGCAGTATTTT.

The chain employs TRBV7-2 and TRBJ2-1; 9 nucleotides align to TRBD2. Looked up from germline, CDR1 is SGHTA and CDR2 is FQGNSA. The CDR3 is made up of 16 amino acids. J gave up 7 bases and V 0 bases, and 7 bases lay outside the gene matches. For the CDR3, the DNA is TGTGCCAGCAGCTTAGCCCCGCGACTAGCGGAGAATGAGCAGTTCTTC. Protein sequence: CASSLAPRLAENEQFF.

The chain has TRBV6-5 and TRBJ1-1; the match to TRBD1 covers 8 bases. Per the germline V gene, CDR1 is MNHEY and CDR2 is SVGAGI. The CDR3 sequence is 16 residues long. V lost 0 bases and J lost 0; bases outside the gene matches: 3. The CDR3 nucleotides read TGTGCCAGCAGTTACTCAAAGACAGGGGTGAACACTGAAGCTTTCTTT. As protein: CASSYSKTGVNTEAFF.

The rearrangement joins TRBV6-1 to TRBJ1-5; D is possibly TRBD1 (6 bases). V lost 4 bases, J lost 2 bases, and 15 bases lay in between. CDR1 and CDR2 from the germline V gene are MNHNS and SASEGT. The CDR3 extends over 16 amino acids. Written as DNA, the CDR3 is TGTGCCAGCAGTGTTAGGGGGGGTAACGGCAATCAGCCCCAGCATTTT. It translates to CASSVRGGNGNQPQHF.

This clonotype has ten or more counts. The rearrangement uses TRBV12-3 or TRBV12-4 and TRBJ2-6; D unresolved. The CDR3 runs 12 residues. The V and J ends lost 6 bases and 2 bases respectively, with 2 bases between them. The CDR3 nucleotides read TGTGCCAGCAGGCCTGGGGCCAACGTCCTGACTTTC. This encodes CASRPGANVLTF.

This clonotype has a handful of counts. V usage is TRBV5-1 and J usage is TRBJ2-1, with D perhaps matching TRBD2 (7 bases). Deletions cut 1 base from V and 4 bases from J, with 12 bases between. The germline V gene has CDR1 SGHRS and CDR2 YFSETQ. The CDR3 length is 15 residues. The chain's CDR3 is CASSLQQGGYNEQFF. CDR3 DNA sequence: TGCGCCAGCAGCTTGCAACAGGGAGGGTACAATGAGCAGTTCTTC.

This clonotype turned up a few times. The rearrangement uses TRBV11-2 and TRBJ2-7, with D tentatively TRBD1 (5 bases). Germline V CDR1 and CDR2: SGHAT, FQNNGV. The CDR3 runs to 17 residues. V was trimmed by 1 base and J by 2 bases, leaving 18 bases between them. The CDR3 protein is CASSLALRQGSTYEQYF. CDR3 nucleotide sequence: TGTGCCAGCAGCTTAGCCTTAAGGCAGGGATCTACCTACGAGCAGTACTTC.

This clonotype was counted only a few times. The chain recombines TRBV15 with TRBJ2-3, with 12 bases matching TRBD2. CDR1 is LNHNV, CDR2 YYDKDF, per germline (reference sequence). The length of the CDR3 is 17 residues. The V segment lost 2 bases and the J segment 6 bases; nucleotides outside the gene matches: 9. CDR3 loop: CATSRPSPGTSGDTQYF. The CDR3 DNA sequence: TGTGCCACCAGCAGACCCTCACCCGGGACTAGCGGGGATACGCAGTATTTT.

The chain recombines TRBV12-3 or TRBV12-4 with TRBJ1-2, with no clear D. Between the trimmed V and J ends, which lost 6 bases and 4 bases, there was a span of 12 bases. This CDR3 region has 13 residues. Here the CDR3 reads CASREGGGYGYTF. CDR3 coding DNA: TGTGCCAGCAGGGAGGGAGGCGGCTATGGCTACACCTTC.

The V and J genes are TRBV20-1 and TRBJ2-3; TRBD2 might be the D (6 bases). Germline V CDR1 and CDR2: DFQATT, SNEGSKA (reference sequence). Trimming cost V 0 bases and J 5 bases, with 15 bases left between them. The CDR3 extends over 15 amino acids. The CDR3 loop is CSARDLGGAGDTQYF. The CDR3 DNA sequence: TGCAGTGCTAGAGATCTAGGCGGGGCGGGAGATACGCAGTATTTT.

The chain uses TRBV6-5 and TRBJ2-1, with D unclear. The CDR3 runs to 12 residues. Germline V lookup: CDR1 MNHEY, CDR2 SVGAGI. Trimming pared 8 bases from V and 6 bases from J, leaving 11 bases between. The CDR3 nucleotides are TGTGCCAGCCTGGGGTCAGGCAATGAGCAGTTCTTC. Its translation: CASLGSGNEQFF.

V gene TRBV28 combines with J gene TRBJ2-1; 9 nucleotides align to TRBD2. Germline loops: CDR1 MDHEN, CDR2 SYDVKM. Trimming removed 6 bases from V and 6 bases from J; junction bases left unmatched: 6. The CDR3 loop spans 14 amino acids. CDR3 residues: CASSYGLAINEQFF. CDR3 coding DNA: TGTGCCAGCAGCTATGGACTAGCGATCAATGAGCAGTTCTTC.

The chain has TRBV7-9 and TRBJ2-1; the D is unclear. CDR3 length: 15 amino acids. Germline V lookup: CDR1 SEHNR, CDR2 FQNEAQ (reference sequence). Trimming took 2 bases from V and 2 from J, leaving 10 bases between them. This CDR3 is CASSLFGGAYNEQFF. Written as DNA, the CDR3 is TGTGCCAGCAGCTTATTCGGCGGTGCCTACAATGAGCAGTTCTTC.

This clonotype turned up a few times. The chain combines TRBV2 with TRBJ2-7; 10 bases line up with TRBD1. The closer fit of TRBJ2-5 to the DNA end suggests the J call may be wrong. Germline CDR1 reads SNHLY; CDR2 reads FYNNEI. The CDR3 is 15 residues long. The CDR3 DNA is TGTGCCAGCAGTGAAAGGACAGGGGGGAAAGTGACCCAGTACTTC. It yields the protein CASSERTGGKVTQYF.

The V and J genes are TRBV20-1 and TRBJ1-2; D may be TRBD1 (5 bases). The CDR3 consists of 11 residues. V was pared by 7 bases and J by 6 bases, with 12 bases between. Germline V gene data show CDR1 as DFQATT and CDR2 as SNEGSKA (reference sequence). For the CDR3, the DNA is TGCAGTGTCCTAGGGGATGATGGCTACACCTTC. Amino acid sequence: CSVLGDDGYTF.

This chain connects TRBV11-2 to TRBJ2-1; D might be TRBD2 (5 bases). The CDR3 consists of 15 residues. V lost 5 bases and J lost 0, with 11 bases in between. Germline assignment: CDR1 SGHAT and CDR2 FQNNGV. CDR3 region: CASSTMAGSYNEQFF. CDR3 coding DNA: TGTGCCAGCAGCACAATGGCGGGCTCCTACAATGAGCAGTTCTTC.

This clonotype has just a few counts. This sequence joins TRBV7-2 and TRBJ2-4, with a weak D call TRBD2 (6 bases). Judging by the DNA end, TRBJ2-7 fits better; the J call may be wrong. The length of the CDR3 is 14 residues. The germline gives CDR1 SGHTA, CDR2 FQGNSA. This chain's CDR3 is CASSHRTNAYEQYF. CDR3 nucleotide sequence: TGTGCCAGCAGCCATCGGACTAACGCCTACGAGCAGTACTTC.

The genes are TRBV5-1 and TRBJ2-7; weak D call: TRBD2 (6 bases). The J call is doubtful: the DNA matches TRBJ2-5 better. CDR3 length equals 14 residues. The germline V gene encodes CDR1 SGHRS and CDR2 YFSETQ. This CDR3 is CASSSSGGSETQYF. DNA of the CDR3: TGCGCCAGCAGCTCCTCCGGGGGTAGTGAGACCCAGTACTTC.

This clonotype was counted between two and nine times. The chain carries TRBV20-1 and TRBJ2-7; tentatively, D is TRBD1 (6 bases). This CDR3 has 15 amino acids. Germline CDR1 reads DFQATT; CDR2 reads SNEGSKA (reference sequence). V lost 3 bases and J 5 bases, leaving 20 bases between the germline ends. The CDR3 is CSASGGRGIRHEQYF. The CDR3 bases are TGCAGTGCTAGTGGGGGTAGGGGGATCCGCCACGAGCAGTACTTC.

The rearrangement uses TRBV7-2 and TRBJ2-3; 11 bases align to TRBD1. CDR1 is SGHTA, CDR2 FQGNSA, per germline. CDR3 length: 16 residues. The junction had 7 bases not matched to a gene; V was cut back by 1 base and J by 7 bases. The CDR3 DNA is TGTGCCAGCAGCTTAGGAGGACAGGGGGCGCTTTATACGCAGTATTTT. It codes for CASSLGGQGALYTQYF.

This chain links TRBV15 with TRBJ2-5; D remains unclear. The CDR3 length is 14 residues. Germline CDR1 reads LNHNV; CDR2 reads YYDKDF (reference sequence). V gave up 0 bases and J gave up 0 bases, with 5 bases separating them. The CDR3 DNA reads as TGTGCCACCAGCAGAGATCCCTACCAAGAGACCCAGTACTTC. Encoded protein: CATSRDPYQETQYF.

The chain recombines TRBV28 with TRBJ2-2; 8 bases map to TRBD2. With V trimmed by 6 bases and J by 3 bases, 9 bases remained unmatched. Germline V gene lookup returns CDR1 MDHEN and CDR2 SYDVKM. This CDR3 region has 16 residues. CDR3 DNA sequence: TGTGCCAGCAGCGGGGCGGGGGGCGCGTACACCGGGGAGCTGTTTTTT. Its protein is CASSGAGGAYTGELFF.

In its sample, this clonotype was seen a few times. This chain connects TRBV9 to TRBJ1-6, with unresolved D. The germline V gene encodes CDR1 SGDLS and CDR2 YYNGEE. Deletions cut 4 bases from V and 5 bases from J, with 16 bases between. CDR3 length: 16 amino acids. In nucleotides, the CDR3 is TGTGCCAGCAGCTCCCTCGGGCGGCCCGATAATTCACCCCTCCACTTT. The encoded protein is CASSSLGRPDNSPLHF.

In nucleotides, the CDR3 is TGTGCCAGCAGTTACGGGGACAGGGTGGAAGATACGCAGTATTTT. This encodes CASSYGDRVEDTQYF. V is TRBV6-5 and J is TRBJ2-3; TRBD1 matches 9 bases. The CDR3 extends over 15 amino acids. Per the germline V gene, CDR1 is MNHEY and CDR2 is SVGAGI. The V and J ends lost 2 bases and 5 bases, in that order; junction bases with no gene match: 5.

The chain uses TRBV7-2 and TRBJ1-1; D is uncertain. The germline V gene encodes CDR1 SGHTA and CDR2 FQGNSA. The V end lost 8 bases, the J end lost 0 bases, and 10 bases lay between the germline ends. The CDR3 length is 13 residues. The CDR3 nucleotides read TGTGCCAGCGGCGTTCTTCTGAACACTGAAGCTTTCTTT. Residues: CASGVLLNTEAFF.

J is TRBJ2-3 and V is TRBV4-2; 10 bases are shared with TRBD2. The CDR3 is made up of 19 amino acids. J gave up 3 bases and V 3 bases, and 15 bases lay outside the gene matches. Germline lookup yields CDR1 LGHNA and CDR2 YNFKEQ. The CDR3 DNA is TGTGCCAGCAGCCATGAACTAGCGGGGAATACATTGCGGACAGATACGCAGTATTTT. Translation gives CASSHELAGNTLRTDTQYF.